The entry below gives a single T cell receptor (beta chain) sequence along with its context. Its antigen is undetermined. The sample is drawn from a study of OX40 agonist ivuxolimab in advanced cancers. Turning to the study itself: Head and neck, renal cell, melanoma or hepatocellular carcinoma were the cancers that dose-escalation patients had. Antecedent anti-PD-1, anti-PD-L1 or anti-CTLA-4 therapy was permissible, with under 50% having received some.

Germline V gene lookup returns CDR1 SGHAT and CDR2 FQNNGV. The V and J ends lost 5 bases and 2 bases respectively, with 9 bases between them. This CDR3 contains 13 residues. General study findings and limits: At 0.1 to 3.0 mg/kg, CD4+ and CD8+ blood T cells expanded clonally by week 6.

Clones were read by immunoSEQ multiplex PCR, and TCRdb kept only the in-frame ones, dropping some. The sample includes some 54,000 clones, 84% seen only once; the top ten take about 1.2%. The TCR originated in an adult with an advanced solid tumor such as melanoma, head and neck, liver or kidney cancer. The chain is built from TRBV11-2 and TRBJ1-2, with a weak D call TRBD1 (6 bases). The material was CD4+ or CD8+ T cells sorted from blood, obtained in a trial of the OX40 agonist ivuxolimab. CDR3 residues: CASSPGQNYGYTF. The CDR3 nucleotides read TGTGCCAGCAGCCCCGGACAGAACTATGGCTACACCTTC.